This TCR beta chain comes out of a study of T cells in Graves' hyperthyroidism and ophthalmopathy. The germline CDR1 and CDR2 sequences are SNHLY and FYNNEI. Trimming left V 1 base short and J 5 bases short, with 11 bases between. The CDR3 spans 14 residues. Disease lasting under 3 months, a NOSPECS grade of at least 4, and a Clinical Activity Score of at least 3 were features of the ophthalmopathy patients. On the basis of clinical symptoms, serum thyroxine and TRAb, thyroid ultrasound and orbital computed tomography, diagnoses were made. This clonotype was seen ten or more times. Amplified regions were TCR beta CDR3 sequences from RNA transcripts. The TCR CDR3 first-round RT-PCR relied on the HTBI primer set. Each CDR3 protein is one row after TCRdb ran MiXCR on the multiplex PCR reads. Of about 600,000 distinct CDR3 sequences listed, roughly 15% are singletons.

This sequence originates from a woman in her thirties or forties with Graves' ophthalmopathy. The chain carries TRBV2 and TRBJ1-1, with a possible D match to TRBD1 (5 bases). Sequenced material: blood. In DNA, the CDR3 is TGTGCCAGCAGTGAAGACGGGGGAGGGACTGAAGCTTTCTTT. Translated, it gives CASSEDGGGTEAFF.